This TCR beta chain comes out of a study of neurological immune-mediated disorders. Study conclusions and caveats: HTLV-1-associated myelopathy displayed the greatest TCR clonal expansion, and multiple sclerosis exhibited the smallest, lower than that of healthy controls. Phylogenetically, 18 of 34 multiple sclerosis patients' repertoires fell into one related-CDR3 cluster, a possible signature.

This clonotype was found many times. Antigen: not known. PBMCs stored at -80 C, 2 million in total, were the source of the unsorted libraries. The cDNA was synthesized by means of template-switch 5'RACE, which was carried out with 10-nucleotide random UMIs. TCRdb reprocessed the 5' RACE reads via MiXCR and lists one record per CDR3 protein. The sample has 71,000 or so distinct CDR3 sequences, less than 5.5% seen once. V was clipped by 6 bases and J by 0 bases, with 9 bases between them. The CDR3 totals 14 residues. CDR1 and CDR2 (germline): MNHEY, SVGAGI. The chain couples TRBV6-5 to TRBJ2-4; no definite D call. Sequenced material: PBMCs. The clonotype comes from a woman aged 30 to 39 with multiple sclerosis. The CDR3 DNA follows: TGTGCCAGCAGCTCCTTACCAGCCAAAAACATTCAGTACTTC. Translated, it gives CASSSLPAKNIQYF.